These 4 T cell receptor beta chains originate from one sample sequenced in a study of vaccination and CD4 T cells after COVID-19 (dated by TCRdb to between 2021 and 2023). Their cognate antigens are unknown. Library preparation employed PCR. The reads were generated on an Illumina iSeq 100. DNA from cultured CD4+ T cells was subjected to TCR sequencing with the Oncomine TCR Beta short-read assay at the Johns Hopkins FTIC core. TCRdb passed the public sequencing reads through fastp at Q25 and MiXCR, retaining productive beta sequences. Entries are consolidated by CDR3 protein sequence, retaining the most common genes and DNA. This sample is represented by 9,500 to 15,000 distinct CDR3 sequences; around 40% of them were singletons. The leading ten clones occupy less than 25% of the sample. What the treatment or condition label conveys for this sample: roughly 11-day PBMC culture with coronavirus spike peptide pools or control peptides (ViraFEST assay).

Material: cultured CD4+ T cells from blood. The receptors derive from a human donor with COVID-19.

This clonotype turned up a few times. The chain employs TRBV7-2 and TRBJ1-2; D remains unclear. The CDR3 runs to 15 residues. The germline V gene has CDR1 SGHTA and CDR2 FQGNSA. V lost 7 bases to trimming and J lost 1 base, with 16 bases between them. CDR3 loop: CASNPGPVVNYGYTF. As DNA, the CDR3 is TGTGCCAGCAACCCAGGACCGGTGGTTAACTATGGCTACACCTTC.

This sequence joins TRBV19 and TRBJ1-5; D uncertain. Trimming pared 1 base from V and 3 bases from J, leaving 7 bases between. CDR1 LNHDA and CDR2 SQIVND come from the germline V gene (reference sequence). CDR3 length equals 14 residues. The CDR3 sequence is CASSIAQINQPQHF. The CDR3 DNA reads TGTGCCAGTAGTATAGCACAGATCAATCAGCCCCAGCATTTT. The complete variable domain, with remaining parts taken from reference TRBV19 and TRBJ1-5, reads DGGITQSPKYLFRKEGQNVTLSCEQNLNHDAMYWYRQDPGQGLRLIYYSQIVNDFQKGDIAEGYSVSREKKESFPLTVTSAQKNPTAFYLCASSIAQINQPQHFGDGTRLSIL.

This chain connects TRBV7-2 to TRBJ1-5; D ambiguous. The V and J ends lost 6 bases and 4 bases respectively, with 16 bases between them. Germline CDR1 SGHTA, CDR2 FQGNSA. The CDR3 is 15 residues long. The DNA of the CDR3 is TGTGCCAGCAGTTCGTTTATTACGGGAAATCAGCCCCAGCATTTT. Its protein product is CASSSFITGNQPQHF.

This clonotype showed up just a few times. This chain uses TRBV11-2 with TRBJ1-5; TRBD1 is a possible D gene (5 bases). Germline V lookup: CDR1 SGHAT, CDR2 FQNNGV. The ends were cut back, 0 bases at V and 11 bases at J, with 14 bases in the middle. CDR3 size: 14 residues. CDR3 nucleotide sequence: TGTGCCAGCAGCTTAGATTTGGACATTGGAGCCCAGCATTTT. This codes for CASSLDLDIGAQHF.